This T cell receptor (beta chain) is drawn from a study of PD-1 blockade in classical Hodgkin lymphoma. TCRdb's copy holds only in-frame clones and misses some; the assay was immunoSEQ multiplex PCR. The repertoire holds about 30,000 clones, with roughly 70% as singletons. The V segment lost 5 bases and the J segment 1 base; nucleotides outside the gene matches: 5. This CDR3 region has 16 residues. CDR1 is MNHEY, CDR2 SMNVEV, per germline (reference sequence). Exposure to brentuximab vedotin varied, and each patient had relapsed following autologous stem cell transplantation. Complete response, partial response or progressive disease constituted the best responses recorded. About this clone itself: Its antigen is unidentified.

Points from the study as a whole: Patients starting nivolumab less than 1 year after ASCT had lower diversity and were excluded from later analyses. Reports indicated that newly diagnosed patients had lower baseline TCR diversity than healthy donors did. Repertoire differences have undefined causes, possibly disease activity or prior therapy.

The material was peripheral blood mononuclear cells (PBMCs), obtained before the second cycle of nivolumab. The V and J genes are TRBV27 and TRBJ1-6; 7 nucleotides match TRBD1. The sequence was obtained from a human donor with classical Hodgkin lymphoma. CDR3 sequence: CASSVTGVSYNSPLHF. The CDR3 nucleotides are TGTGCCAGCAGTGTAACAGGGGTGTCCTATAATTCACCCCTCCACTTT.